Here is one TCR beta chain with its context. The target of this receptor is not known. Per-base quality was not reported, and no clone a single base away is much larger than it. Germline trimming: 4 bases from V, 0 bases from J; junction bases outside gene matches: 5. Counted from cysteine to phenylalanine, this CDR3 has 15 amino acids. The sequence is cut down to CDR3 DNA, 45 bases in frame from base 1. The receptor library was made with the immunoSEQ multiplex PCR assay. The table was pulled from immuneACCESS by TCRdb, which kept in-frame rearrangements only. Such tables lose some clones; where checked, under half of the loss comes from unresolved V genes, and the rest has no known cause. This sample has around 80,000 clones in its table, and about 94% of those were observed once. The ten largest clones add up to more than 0.85% of the sample. The record originates from a study of T cell changes during pregnancy in multiple sclerosis (dated by TCRdb to the late 2010s). Context from the whole study: Changes in the T cell repertoire over the course of pregnancy were examined in this study in women with multiple sclerosis.

Sample: peripheral blood, taken in the second trimester of pregnancy. The sequence was obtained from a female donor in good health, enrolled as a control in a pregnancy study. The V and J segments used are TRBV23-1 and TRBJ1-1, with 7 middle bases fitting TRBD1. TRBV23-1 is given ORF status, its function remaining uncertain. The nucleotide sequence is given as TGCGCCAGCAGTCCCAGGGGACAGATGAACACTGAAGCTTTCTTT. This codes for CASSPRGQMNTEAFF.